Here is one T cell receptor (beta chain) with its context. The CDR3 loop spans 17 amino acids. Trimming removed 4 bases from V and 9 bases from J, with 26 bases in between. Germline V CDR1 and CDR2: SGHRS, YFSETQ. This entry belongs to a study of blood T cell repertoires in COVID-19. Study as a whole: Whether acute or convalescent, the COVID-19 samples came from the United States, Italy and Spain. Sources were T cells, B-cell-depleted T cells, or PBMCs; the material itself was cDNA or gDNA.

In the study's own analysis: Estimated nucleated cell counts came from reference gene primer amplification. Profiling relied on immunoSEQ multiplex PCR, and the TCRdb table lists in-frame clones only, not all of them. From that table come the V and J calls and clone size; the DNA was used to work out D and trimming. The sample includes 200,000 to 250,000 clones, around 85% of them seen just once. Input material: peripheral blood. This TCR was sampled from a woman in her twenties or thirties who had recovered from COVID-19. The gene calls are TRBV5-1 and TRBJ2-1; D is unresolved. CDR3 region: CASSALGSTTGVGEQFF. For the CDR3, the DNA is TGCGCCAGCAGCGCTCTTGGGTCAACTACGGGTGTAGGTGAGCAGTTCTTC.